This is a list of T cell receptor beta chains from one sample in a study of OX40 agonist ivuxolimab in advanced cancers. The method was immunoSEQ multiplex PCR; TCRdb's version includes in-frame clones alone and lacks a portion of them. The sample has about 73,000 clones, more than 80% seen once. Specimen: CD4+ or CD8+ T cells sorted from blood, collected in a trial of the OX40 agonist ivuxolimab. These receptors were obtained from an adult with an advanced solid tumor such as melanoma, head and neck, liver or kidney cancer. Both conserved end residues are part of each CDR3. The D gene is left open where the match is weak. Clone size is given for some rows only: seen once, a few or many times, or a class if the clone is expanded.

j_gene: TRBJ2-1; abundance: .; v_gene: TRBV6-5; d_gene: TRBD2; CDR3nt: TGTGCCAGCATGGGGGGGGAAGGGGTGGCCAATGAGCAGTTCTTC; CDR3aa: CASMGGEGVANEQFF
j_gene: TRBJ2-7; abundance: .; v_gene: TRBV27; d_gene: TRBD1; CDR3nt: TGTGCCAGCAGTCCCGGGACAGGGCCCTACGAGCAGTACTTC; CDR3aa: CASSPGTGPYEQYF
j_gene: TRBJ2-1; abundance: few; v_gene: TRBV6-1; d_gene: TRBD1; CDR3nt: TGTGCCAGCAGTCAGGACAGGGGTTCCTACAATGAGCAGTTCTTC; CDR3aa: CASSQDRGSYNEQFF
j_gene: TRBJ2-4; abundance: .; v_gene: TRBV15; d_gene: TRBD2; CDR3nt: TGTGCCACCAGCAGAGCCGGGACTAGCGGGAGGGGTGCCAAAAACATTCAGTACTTC; CDR3aa: CATSRAGTSGRGAKNIQYF
j_gene: TRBJ1-2; abundance: .; v_gene: TRBV9; d_gene: .; CDR3nt: TGTGCCAGCCTTACAGCTAACTATGGCTACACCTTC; CDR3aa: CASLTANYGYTF
j_gene: TRBJ2-7; abundance: .; v_gene: TRBV7-3; d_gene: TRBD2; CDR3nt: TGTGCCAGCAGCTTGGCTAGCGGGGGTTTGTACGAGCAGTACTTC; CDR3aa: CASSLASGGLYEQYF
j_gene: TRBJ2-1; abundance: .; v_gene: TRBV5-6; d_gene: .; CDR3nt: TGTGCCAGCAGCTTGGCCGGCGACGTCAGATTGAATGAGCAGTTCTTC; CDR3aa: CASSLAGDVRLNEQFF
j_gene: TRBJ2-2; abundance: once; v_gene: TRBV19; d_gene: TRBD2; CDR3nt: TGTGCCAGTACTATCCTATCCACTAGCGCCGGGGAGCTGTTTTTT; CDR3aa: CASTILSTSAGELFF
j_gene: TRBJ2-1; abundance: once; v_gene: TRBV6-1; d_gene: .; CDR3nt: TGTGCCGGATTGGTTGGCAATGAGCAGTTCTTC; CDR3aa: CAGLVGNEQFF
j_gene: TRBJ2-7; abundance: .; v_gene: TRBV27; d_gene: TRBD1; CDR3nt: TGTGCCAGCAGTGGACAGGGGAGCGAGCAGTACTTC; CDR3aa: CASSGQGSEQYF
j_gene: TRBJ2-1; abundance: .; v_gene: TRBV12-5; d_gene: TRBD2; CDR3nt: TGTGCTAGTGGTTTGGGTAGCGGGGATTACAATGAGCAGTTCTTC; CDR3aa: CASGLGSGDYNEQFF
j_gene: TRBJ2-7; abundance: .; v_gene: TRBV4-1; d_gene: .; CDR3nt: TGCGCCAGCAGTTATCCAGGGACCCACGAGCAGTACTTC; CDR3aa: CASSYPGTHEQYF
j_gene: TRBJ2-3; abundance: .; v_gene: TRBV6-4; d_gene: .; CDR3nt: TGTGCCAGCAGTGACTCGATGGAGGTAGATACGCAGTATTTT; CDR3aa: CASSDSMEVDTQYF
j_gene: TRBJ2-7; abundance: .; v_gene: TRBV28; d_gene: TRBD2; CDR3nt: TGTGCCAGCAGGCAACCGGGACTACTCTACTACGAGCAGTACTTC; CDR3aa: CASRQPGLLYYEQYF
j_gene: TRBJ2-7; abundance: .; v_gene: TRBV11-2; d_gene: .; CDR3nt: TGTGCCAGCAGCTTAGACTACGAGCAGTACTTC; CDR3aa: CASSLDYEQYF
j_gene: TRBJ2-7; abundance: .; v_gene: TRBV27; d_gene: .; CDR3nt: TGTGCCAGCAGGCTGGCGGCAGCAGATTACGTCGAGCAGTACTTC; CDR3aa: CASRLAAADYVEQYF